The 17 T cell receptor beta chains listed next were all sequenced from one sample in a study of cytomegalovirus exposure and HLA in healthy donors (dated by TCRdb to 2016 to 2017). Library preparation was by the immunoSEQ multiplex PCR assay. A mixture of 60 forward primers for TCR Vbeta segments and 13 reverse primers for TCR Jbeta segments was used in the multiplex PCR. Held by TCRdb, this immuneACCESS table contains in-frame sequences only and omits some clones. Under half of the omission traces to an unresolved V gene where checked; the cause of the rest is unknown. Present in this sample are fewer than 150,000 clones, around 80% of which were seen just once. The ten largest account for approximately 0.24% of the sample. Sequenced material: PBMCs. These TCRs come from a man aged 45 to 65 in good health and CMV-seronegative.

The V and J genes are TRBV19 and TRBJ1-5; D remains ambiguous. V was cut by 0 bases and J by 6 bases, with 9 bases left in between. Germline CDR1 reads LNHDA; CDR2 reads SQIVND (reference sequence). This CDR3 is built from 14 residues. CDR3: CASSIDNPSQPQHF. The CDR3 DNA follows: TGTGCCAGTAGTATAGATAACCCCAGTCAGCCCCAGCATTTT.

V and J are TRBV27 and TRBJ1-1; no clear D. Trimming took 8 bases from V and 4 from J, leaving 17 bases between them. From germline, CDR1 is MNHEY and CDR2 SMNVEV (reference sequence). The CDR3 sequence is 14 residues long. In nucleotides, the CDR3 is TGTGCCAGCGGCCGGGAGCTTTGGGGCACTGAAGCTTTCTTT. Encoded protein: CASGRELWGTEAFF.

This chain joins TRBV30 and TRBJ2-1, with no clear D. V was shortened by 3 bases and J by 10 bases, with 19 bases between the two germline ends. Germline V gene sequence: CDR1 GTSNPN, CDR2 SVGIG (reference sequence). CDR3 length: 14 amino acids. This chain's CDR3 is CAWSLTNPVAEQFF. Here the CDR3 DNA reads TGTGCCTGGAGCCTAACTAACCCGGTAGCAGAGCAGTTCTTC.

The genes are TRBV5-6 and TRBJ1-2; TRBD1 agrees at 7 bases. The CDR3 consists of 14 residues. Germline trimming cut 3 bases from V and 0 bases from J; bases unmatched to any gene: 2. Germline V CDR1 and CDR2: SGHDT, YYEEEE. The CDR3 sequence: CASSSDRANYGYTF. In DNA, the CDR3 is TGTGCCAGCAGCTCAGACAGGGCTAACTATGGCTACACCTTC.

The chain is built from TRBV7-3 and TRBJ2-3; TRBD2 matches at 12 bases. With V trimmed by 5 bases and J by 5 bases, 17 bases remained unmatched. Germline CDR1 reads SGHTA; CDR2 reads FQGTGA. The CDR3 is 19 amino acids. DNA of the CDR3: TGTGCCAGCAGCCCATCTACCGGAGCTAGCGGGGGGGCAGGAGATACGCAGTATTTT. This translates into CASSPSTGASGGAGDTQYF.

This chain joins TRBV7-8 and TRBJ1-4; D not certain. CDR3 length equals 15 residues. With 2 bases removed from V and 10 bases from J, the gap between germline ends came to 17 bases. Germline CDR1 and CDR2: SGHVS and FQNEAQ. The CDR3 loop is CASSLRSDAAGKLFF. The CDR3 DNA reads TGTGCCAGCAGCTTAAGGTCCGACGCGGCCGGAAAACTGTTTTTT.

About this clone itself: One junction end disagrees with the germline gene, perhaps due to a read error. J is TRBJ2-5 and V is TRBV7-9, with 7 bases identical to TRBD2. Looked up from germline, CDR1 is SEHNR and CDR2 is FQNEAQ (reference sequence). The CDR3 has 15 residues. As DNA, the CDR3 is TGTTCCAGCAGCAAACGACTAGCCGATCAAGAGACCCAGTACTTC. The encoded protein is CSSSKRLADQETQYF.

The gene calls are TRBV11-3 and TRBJ2-7; a weak D match, TRBD1 (6 bases). Germline V gives CDR1 SGHNT, CDR2 YENEEA. The CDR3 length is 13 residues. The V gene lost 5 bases and the J gene lost 0 bases, with 8 bases spanning the gap. CDR3 sequence: CASSPGVSYEQYF. In DNA form, the CDR3 reads TGTGCCAGCAGCCCAGGGGTCTCCTACGAGCAGTACTTC.

V and J are TRBV15 and TRBJ2-5; 8 positions agree with TRBD2. Germline V gene sequence: CDR1 LNHNV, CDR2 YYDKDF (reference sequence). V lost 0 bases, J lost 2 bases, and 8 bases stayed unmatched. This CDR3 is built from 17 residues. The chain's CDR3 is CATSRDGALAGQETQYF. CDR3 DNA: TGTGCCACCAGCAGAGATGGCGCTTTAGCGGGGCAAGAGACCCAGTACTTC. Drawing the rest from reference TRBV15 and TRBJ2-5, the complete variable domain is DAMVIQNPRYQVTQFGKPVTLSCSQTLNHNVMYWYQQKSSQAPKLLFHYYDKDFNNEADTPDNFQSRRPNTSFCFLDIRSPGLGDTAMYLCATSRDGALAGQETQYFGPGTRLLVL.

The chain uses TRBV5-1 and TRBJ1-1, with TRBD1 identical over 7 bases. V lost 4 bases and J lost 0; bases outside the gene matches: 9. The CDR3 contains 16 residues. Germline values: CDR1 SGHRS, CDR2 YFSETQ. CDR3 amino acids: CASSQGQRDMNTEAFF. DNA of the CDR3: TGCGCCAGCAGCCAGGGACAGAGGGACATGAACACTGAAGCTTTCTTT. The entire variable domain, with the rest obtained from reference TRBV5-1 and TRBJ1-1, is as follows: KAGVTQTPRYLIKTRGQQVTLSCSPISGHRSVSWYQQTPGQGLQFLFEYFSETQRNKGNFPGRFSGRQFSNSRSEMNVSTLELGDSALYLCASSQGQRDMNTEAFFGQGTRLTVV.

A single count supports this clone. This chain links TRBV5-1 with TRBJ2-3; perhaps TRBD2 as D (7 bases). CDR1 is SGHRS, CDR2 YFSETQ, per germline. The length of the CDR3 is 17 residues. The V end was cut by 0 bases, the J end by 1 base, with 15 bases between. CDR3 DNA sequence: TGCGCCAGCAGCTTGGTCCCAGGGGCGGGGGGCACAGATACGCAGTATTTT. Translating gives CASSLVPGAGGTDTQYF. Filled out from reference TRBV5-1 and TRBJ2-3, the complete variable domain reads KAGVTQTPRYLIKTRGQQVTLSCSPISGHRSVSWYQQTPGQGLQFLFEYFSETQRNKGNFPGRFSGRQFSNSRSEMNVSTLELGDSALYLCASSLVPGAGGTDTQYFGPGTRLTVL.

V and J are TRBV10-3 and TRBJ2-7, with D perhaps matching TRBD2 (6 bases). The V and J ends lost 2 bases and 3 bases respectively, with 11 bases between them. The CDR3 is 14 residues long. In germline, CDR1 is ENHRY, CDR2 SYGVKD. The chain's CDR3 is CAISEKGGVYEQYF. The CDR3 DNA follows: TGTGCCATCAGTGAGAAGGGAGGAGTCTACGAGCAGTACTTC.

The V gene is TRBV6-5, the J gene TRBJ1-2; D is undetermined. The CDR3 spans 15 residues. CDR1 and CDR2 (germline): MNHEY, SVGAGI. With 0 bases removed from V and 0 bases from J, the gap between germline ends came to 8 bases. For the CDR3, the DNA is TGTGCCAGCAGTTACTCGGGCAGCCCTAACTATGGCTACACCTTC. Protein product: CASSYSGSPNYGYTF.

The chain is built from TRBV5-4 and TRBJ1-2, with a weak D call TRBD1 (6 bases). Trimming cost V 0 bases and J 6 bases, with 15 bases left between them. Looked up from germline, CDR1 is SGHNT and CDR2 is YYREEE (reference sequence). The CDR3 is made up of 15 amino acids. The CDR3 spells CASSLVRQGTDGYTF. CDR3 bases: TGTGCCAGCAGCTTGGTACGGCAGGGGACGGATGGCTACACCTTC.

The rearrangement joins TRBV7-8 to TRBJ1-2; tentatively, D is TRBD1 (5 bases). Trimming took 5 bases from V and 6 from J, leaving 16 bases between them. Germline CDR1 is SGHVS and CDR2 is FQNEAQ. The CDR3 loop spans 14 amino acids. CDR3 in DNA: TGTGCCAGCAGCCTACTGACAGCTCAGGATGGCTACACCTTC. Amino acids: CASSLLTAQDGYTF. The whole variable domain, filled in from reference TRBV7-8 and TRBJ1-2, reads GAGVSQSPRYKVAKRGQDVALRCDPISGHVSLFWYQQALGQGPEFLTYFQNEAQLDKSGLPSDRFFAERPEGSVSTLKIQRTQQEDSAVYLCASSLLTAQDGYTFGSGTRLTVV.

This clone was detected a few times. The chain couples TRBV4-1 to TRBJ2-1; 10 positions agree with TRBD2. V lost 6 bases, J lost 7 bases, and 18 bases stayed unmatched. The CDR3 runs to 18 residues. Germline V lookup: CDR1 MGHRA, CDR2 YSYEKL. The CDR3 nucleotides read TGCGCCAGCAGGGGTGTATGGACTAGCGGAAAAGAGGGGAATGAGCAGTTCTTC. Translated: CASRGVWTSGKEGNEQFF.

The chain carries TRBV7-2 and TRBJ1-5; D not certain. The germline V gene encodes CDR1 SGHTA and CDR2 FQGNSA. This CDR3 has 16 residues. With 0 bases removed from V and 7 bases from J, the gap between germline ends came to 16 bases. In DNA form, the CDR3 reads TGTGCCAGCAGCTTAGCTAGCGGGGTTTTGAGGCAGCCCCAGCATTTT. Its protein is CASSLASGVLRQPQHF.